The 10 T cell receptor beta chains listed next were all sequenced from one sample in a study of blood T cell repertoires in COVID-19. Clones were read by immunoSEQ multiplex PCR, and TCRdb kept only the in-frame ones, dropping some. The sample yields around 130,000 clones, roughly 79% seen once. Specimen: peripheral blood. These receptor sequences come from a human donor in a cohort sampled during active COVID-19.

The rearrangement joins TRBV12-5 to TRBJ1-5, with a tentative D call TRBD1 (6 bases). The length of the CDR3 is 14 residues. V lost 5 bases and J lost 6, with 14 bases in between. CDR1 LGHNT and CDR2 FRNRAP come from the germline V gene. CDR3 amino acids: CASGPFRGAQPQHF. The DNA for the CDR3 is TGTGCTAGTGGTCCTTTCCGGGGGGCTCAGCCCCAGCATTTT.

This clone appeared a few times. The genes are TRBV7-9 and TRBJ1-5; D is unclear. V lost 5 bases and J lost 7, with 15 bases in between. The CDR3 has 14 amino acids. Germline CDR1 SEHNR, CDR2 FQNEAQ (reference sequence). The CDR3 is CASSAVAGGQPQHF. CDR3 nucleotides: TGTGCCAGCAGCGCAGTGGCGGGTGGGCAGCCCCAGCATTTT.

The J gene is TRBJ2-7, the V gene TRBV29-1, with TRBD1 as a possible D gene (6 bases). The ends were cut back, 6 bases at V and 3 bases at J, with 18 bases in the middle. From germline, CDR1 is SQVTM and CDR2 ANQGSEA. The CDR3 is 14 residues long. The CDR3 coding sequence is TGCAGCGTGTGCCGGGACAATCCTTTCTACGAGCAGTACTTC. Its translation: CSVCRDNPFYEQYF.

The chain is built from TRBV2 and TRBJ1-2; 7 positions agree with TRBD1. Germline CDR1 and CDR2: SNHLY and FYNNEI. The CDR3 contains 13 residues. V shed 7 bases, J shed 4 bases, and the junction held 6 bases outside the gene matches. CDR3 nucleotides: TGTGCCAGCACCCTACAGGGGACCTATGGCTACACCTTC. This translates into CASTLQGTYGYTF.

The CDR3 sequence: CASRKEVTEYYEQYF. In nucleotides, the CDR3 is TGCGCCAGCAGGAAAGAGGTGACAGAATACTACGAGCAGTACTTC. The chain is built from TRBV5-1 and TRBJ2-7; a possible D gene is TRBD1 (5 bases). The CDR3 consists of 15 residues. Germline CDR1 SGHRS, CDR2 YFSETQ. Trimming took 5 bases from V and 3 from J, leaving 18 bases between them.

The rearrangement joins TRBV5-1 to TRBJ1-3; 7 nucleotides align to TRBD1. The junction had 7 bases not matched to a gene; V was cut back by 0 bases and J by 4 bases. CDR1 and CDR2 from the germline V gene are SGHRS and YFSETQ. The CDR3 is 16 residues long. CDR3 in amino acids: CASSLAAQGIGNTIYF. The CDR3 DNA reads as TGCGCCAGCAGCTTGGCCGCACAGGGGATAGGAAACACCATATATTTT.

Only one count was recorded for this clone. Compared with germline, one end of the junction differs, possibly owing to a read error. This rearrangement joins TRBV6-5 to TRBJ2-3; the D gene is possibly TRBD2 (6 bases). The length of the CDR3 is 11 residues. Looked up from germline, CDR1 is MNHEY and CDR2 is SVGAGI. The DNA for the CDR3 is TGTGCCAGCAGAGCGGAGGGCGTCGTTAGATTT. It translates to CASRAEGVVRF.

The chain is built from TRBV4-2 and TRBJ2-3, with 10 bases aligning to TRBD2. Germline values: CDR1 LGHNA, CDR2 YNFKEQ. Trimming took 0 bases from V and 5 from J; bases not matched to a gene: 11. The CDR3 loop spans 18 amino acids. Here the CDR3 DNA reads TGTGCCAGCAGCCAAGACAGCGGGGGGGCCATCTGGGTAGATACGCAGTATTTT. Its translation: CASSQDSGGAIWVDTQYF.

This rearrangement joins TRBV7-8 to TRBJ2-5; D perhaps matches TRBD2 (5 bases). The CDR3 consists of 16 residues. Germline-derived CDR1 and CDR2 are SGHVS and FQNEAQ. Deletions cut 7 bases from V and 0 bases from J, with 18 bases between. The CDR3 DNA reads TGTGCCAGCACCCCCAAGTGGTCGGGGAACCAAGAGACCCAGTACTTC. Translated, it gives CASTPKWSGNQETQYF.

The J gene is TRBJ2-5, the V gene TRBV5-5; possible D gene TRBD1, 6 bases. In germline, CDR1 is SGHKS, CDR2 YYEKEE (reference sequence). This CDR3 region has 14 residues. The V gene lost 4 bases and the J gene lost 5 bases, with 15 bases spanning the gap. CDR3 sequence (DNA): TGTGCCAGCAGCCCCGGGCCGAGGGGGGAGACCCAGTACTTC. It specifies CASSPGPRGETQYF.